These 7 T cell receptor beta chains came from one sample sequenced in a study of blood T cell repertoires in COVID-19. Profiling relied on immunoSEQ multiplex PCR, and the TCRdb table lists in-frame clones only, not all of them. The table shows about 440,000 clones, with around 89% occurring only once. Material for sequencing was peripheral blood. These receptors originate from a woman aged 30 to 39 with acute or convalescent COVID-19.

V and J are TRBV21-1 and TRBJ2-7; the listed D gene, TRBD1, was not tested against the DNA. TRBV21-1 is a listed pseudogene. The CDR3 runs to 16 residues. The CDR3 here is CASSEMCGTGSYEQYF. Here the CDR3 DNA reads TGTGCCAGCAGCGAGATGTGCGGGACAGGGTCCTACGAGCAGTACTTC.

The chain recombines TRBV9 with TRBJ2-1, with 7 bases matching TRBD2. After removal of 2 bases from V and 5 bases from J, the junction contained 4 bases not matched to a gene. This CDR3 has 14 residues. Germline assignment: CDR1 SGDLS and CDR2 YYNGEE. Written as DNA, the CDR3 is TGTGCCAGCAGCGTGGGAGGGGAGGACAATGAGCAGTTCTTC. The encoded protein is CASSVGGEDNEQFF.

This chain links TRBV11-2 with TRBJ2-7; D may be TRBD2 (6 bases). There are 16 residues in the CDR3. The ends were cut back, 5 bases at V and 0 bases at J, with 17 bases in the middle. Germline CDR1 SGHAT, CDR2 FQNNGV. CDR3 DNA sequence: TGTGCCAGCAGCCCGGGTCAGTGGGGAGGCTCCTACGAGCAGTACTTC. It encodes CASSPGQWGGSYEQYF.

Here the CDR3 DNA reads TGTGCCAGCAGCTTAGCGCGCGGGGGAGGGTCTTCGTACAATGAGCAGTTCTTC. Translated: CASSLARGGGSSYNEQFF. J is TRBJ2-1 and V is TRBV7-9, with TRBD2 identical over 7 bases. The CDR3 contains 18 residues. J was trimmed by 4 bases and V by 0 bases; bases with no gene match: 12. Germline values: CDR1 SEHNR, CDR2 FQNEAQ (reference sequence).

The chain carries TRBV27 and TRBJ2-7; a possible D gene is TRBD2 (6 bases). The CDR3 is 16 amino acids. Germline CDR1 and CDR2: MNHEY and SMNVEV (reference sequence). V was clipped by 5 bases and J by 3 bases, with 20 bases between them. CDR3 in DNA: TGTGCCAGCAGTACCCTACCGGGACTCTTCGACTACGAGCAGTACTTC. The encoded protein is CASSTLPGLFDYEQYF.

The rearrangement links TRBV7-2 to TRBJ1-1, with D maybe TRBD1 (5 bases). The CDR3 is 16 amino acids. Trimming removed 5 bases from V and 1 base from J, with 17 bases in between. Germline V gene lookup returns CDR1 SGHTA and CDR2 FQGNSA. CDR3 residues: CASSEDTHLGNTEAFF. As DNA, the CDR3 is TGTGCCAGCAGCGAGGACACGCACCTGGGGAACACTGAAGCTTTCTTT.

This chain connects TRBV7-9 to TRBJ1-2, with D unclear. The CDR3 spans 13 residues. CDR1 and CDR2 (germline): SEHNR, FQNEAQ (reference sequence). V lost 3 bases, J lost 0 bases, and 5 bases lay in between. CDR3 coding DNA: TGTGCCAGCAGCTTGCACTCTAACTATGGCTACACCTTC. Protein: CASSLHSNYGYTF.